One sample yielded the 8 T cell receptor beta chains listed below, sequenced in a study of identifying expanded T cells in peripheral blood. The protocol was immunoSEQ multiplex PCR, while the TCRdb copy is restricted to in-frame clones and leaves out a portion. The table lists tens of thousands of clones, approximately 88% of them singletons, with around 4.1% in the top ten. Specimen: blood. The receptors derive from a person between 18 and 70 years old in good health.

The J gene is TRBJ2-1, the V gene TRBV29-1; D is possibly TRBD1 (5 bases). The germline gives CDR1 SQVTM, CDR2 ANQGSEA. Trimming shortened V by 6 bases and J by 15 bases, and 18 bases separated the two germline ends. The CDR3 has 11 amino acids. The CDR3 here is CSVGLGVLPFF. The DNA for the CDR3 is TGCAGCGTGGGCTTAGGGGTCTTGCCGTTCTTC.

J is TRBJ2-5 and V is TRBV30, with D uncertain. Trimming took 5 bases from V and 5 from J, leaving 12 bases between them. Germline loops: CDR1 GTSNPN, CDR2 SVGIG (reference sequence). This CDR3 comprises 12 residues. Written as DNA, the CDR3 is TGTGCCTGGGCCTCAGGACCCGAGACCCAGTACTTC. Its protein is CAWASGPETQYF.

The chain combines TRBV6-5 with TRBJ1-5, with D maybe TRBD1 (6 bases). Germline values: CDR1 MNHEY, CDR2 SVGAGI. V lost 6 bases and J 2 bases, leaving 11 bases between the germline ends. The CDR3 runs 14 residues. CDR3 sequence: CASRPTGGNQPQHF. The CDR3 region has the DNA TGTGCCAGCAGGCCGACAGGAGGCAATCAGCCCCAGCATTTT.

This clone showed up just once. V usage is TRBV2 and J usage is TRBJ2-7; D is possibly TRBD1 (6 bases). The ends were cut back, 5 bases at V and 0 bases at J, with 14 bases in the middle. Germline CDR1 is SNHLY and CDR2 is FYNNEI. The CDR3 covers 15 residues. In nucleotides, the CDR3 is TGTGCCAGCAGTTCCTTGGGGGCCTCCTCCTACGAGCAGTACTTC. Its translation is CASSSLGASSYEQYF. The complete variable domain, with remaining parts taken from reference TRBV2 and TRBJ2-7, reads EPEVTQTPSHQVTQMGQEVILRCVPISNHLYFYWYRQILGQKVEFLVSFYNNEISEKSEIFDDQFSVERPDGSNFTLKIRSTKLEDSAMYFCASSSLGASSYEQYFGPGTRLTVT.

The genes are TRBV7-2 and TRBJ2-2; possibly TRBD1 for D (6 bases). Germline V gene lookup returns CDR1 SGHTA and CDR2 FQGNSA. The ends were cut back, 5 bases at V and 0 bases at J, with 10 bases in the middle. The CDR3 spans 15 residues. In DNA form, the CDR3 reads TGTGCCAGCAGCCACAGGGTATCGAACACCGGGGAGCTGTTTTTT. This sequence encodes CASSHRVSNTGELFF.

The gene calls are TRBV7-2 and TRBJ2-5, with TRBD1 identical over 11 bases. CDR3 length equals 15 residues. Germline V gene data show CDR1 as SGHTA and CDR2 as FQGNSA. With V trimmed by 1 base and J by 4 bases, 2 bases remained unmatched. Here the CDR3 DNA reads TGTGCCAGCAGCTTAGATGGGACAGGGGGAGAGACCCAGTACTTC. Translating it yields CASSLDGTGGETQYF.

This chain uses TRBV28 with TRBJ2-1; 11 nucleotides agree with TRBD2. The trim removed 7 bases at V and 7 bases at J, leaving 6 bases unmatched. The germline gives CDR1 MDHEN, CDR2 SYDVKM. The CDR3 loop spans 14 amino acids. The CDR3 protein is CASKTSGNPNEQFF. The CDR3 nucleotides are TGTGCCAGCAAGACTAGCGGGAATCCGAATGAGCAGTTCTTC.

This chain uses TRBV5-4 with TRBJ2-7, with D uncertain. The CDR3 loop spans 15 amino acids. V lost 5 bases, J lost 1 base, and 16 bases lay in between. The germline V gene has CDR1 SGHNT and CDR2 YYREEE (reference sequence). CDR3 nucleotides: TGTGCCAGCAGTGAGCAGGCTGTACTATCCTACGAGCAGTACTTC. It yields the protein CASSEQAVLSYEQYF.